This T cell receptor beta chain was observed in a study of response to subunit inactivated influenza vaccine. Study-wide findings and caveats: Researchers suggested that each seasonal influenza vaccination recruits few new T cells.

MiXCR, run by TCRdb on the RT-PCR reads, gives a single entry per CDR3 protein. The repertoire consists of approximately 530,000 distinct CDR3 sequences, with 7.6% occurring once and the leading ten covering 13%. As concerns this clonotype: Its antigen is still unknown.

There are 14 residues in the CDR3. Trimming took 8 bases from V and 2 from J; bases not matched to a gene: 8. The V gene's germline CDR1 is ENHRY and CDR2 SYGVKD. The chain has TRBV10-3 and TRBJ2-7, with 8 bases aligning to TRBD1. The material was PBMCs from blood, obtained less than 30 months after vaccination. This receptor was taken from a man between 45 and 75 years old who received an inactivated influenza vaccine. CDR3 sequence reads: CAIGRTGSTYEQYF. The CDR3 DNA reads as TGTGCCATCGGTCGGACAGGGTCCACCTACGAGCAGTACTTC.